These 19 T cell receptor beta chains came from one sample sequenced in a study of blood T cell repertoires in COVID-19. Produced via immunoSEQ multiplex PCR; TCRdb's table is partial and in-frame only. The table lists approximately 50,000 clones, 91% of them singletons. Specimen: peripheral blood. All receptors derive from a man aged 50-60 years with active COVID-19.

The rearrangement uses TRBV5-5 and TRBJ2-7, with 7 bases identical to TRBD1. The CDR3 consists of 14 residues. Germline CDR1 SGHKS, CDR2 YYEKEE (reference sequence). With 0 bases clipped from V and 2 bases from J, the junction kept 2 bases outside the gene matches. For the CDR3, the DNA is TGTGCCAGCAGCTTGGGAGGGACAGCCTACGAGCAGTACTTC. Residues: CASSLGGTAYEQYF.

This chain joins TRBV28 and TRBJ2-5; D unclear. From germline, CDR1 is MDHEN and CDR2 SYDVKM. CDR3 length equals 13 residues. V lost 3 bases, J lost 5 bases, and 10 bases lay in between. The CDR3 coding sequence is TGTGCCAGCAGTTTCCGTTCCCGGGAGACCCAGTACTTC. This translates into CASSFRSRETQYF.

This sequence joins TRBV6-5 and TRBJ1-1, with a weak D call TRBD1 (6 bases). V shed 0 bases and J shed 3 bases, with 11 bases lying between them. Germline CDR1 MNHEY, CDR2 SVGAGI. This CDR3 is built from 15 residues. This CDR3 is CASSYSPDSYTEAFF. The CDR3 nucleotides read TGTGCCAGCAGTTACTCACCGGACAGTTACACTGAAGCTTTCTTT.

The genes are TRBV5-8 and TRBJ2-3, with D uncertain. Trimming left V 0 bases short and J 4 bases short, with 9 bases between. Germline CDR1 is SGHTS and CDR2 is YDEGEE. This CDR3 is built from 14 residues. The CDR3 region is CASSLGVRADTQYF. Written as DNA, the CDR3 is TGTGCCAGCAGCTTGGGAGTAAGAGCAGATACGCAGTATTTT.

The rearrangement links TRBV6-1 to TRBJ2-3, with a tentative D call TRBD1 (6 bases). The CDR3 runs 21 residues. The V and J ends lost 0 bases and 0 bases respectively, with 25 bases between them. Germline CDR1 and CDR2: MNHNS and SASEGT. The CDR3 DNA follows: TGTGCCAGCAGTGAAGCTGAACTTTGGGGGCGGTCAGGAGAAAGCACAGATACGCAGTATTTT. It yields the protein CASSEAELWGRSGESTDTQYF.

The chain employs TRBV12-3 or TRBV12-4 and TRBJ2-7, with D possibly being TRBD2 (6 bases). This CDR3 contains 13 residues. Trimming removed 1 base from V and 4 bases from J, with 8 bases in between. Here the CDR3 reads CASSLVGGYEQYF. The CDR3 DNA reads as TGTGCCAGCAGTTTAGTCGGGGGTTACGAGCAGTACTTC.

The CDR3 sequence: CASSLGAVSGNTIYF. CDR3 nucleotides: TGCGCCAGCAGCTTGGGGGCAGTCTCGGGAAACACCATATATTTT. The chain carries TRBV5-1 and TRBJ1-3, with D hard to call. Germline V gene lookup returns CDR1 SGHRS and CDR2 YFSETQ. This CDR3 has 15 residues. V was clipped by 0 bases and J by 4 bases, with 11 bases between them.

J is TRBJ1-2 and V is TRBV11-2, with 9 bases aligning to TRBD1. CDR1 and CDR2 from the germline V gene are SGHAT and FQNNGV. The CDR3 is 16 residues long. Trimming at V came to 0 bases and at J to 2 bases, leaving 4 bases not matched to a gene. In nucleotides, the CDR3 is TGTGCCAGCAGCTTAGATGGACAGGGGCTGAACTATGGCTACACCTTC. It specifies CASSLDGQGLNYGYTF.

The chain is built from TRBV2 and TRBJ1-1, with 7 nucleotides matching TRBD1. The CDR3 loop spans 15 amino acids. The germline gives CDR1 SNHLY, CDR2 FYNNEI. Trimming cost V 7 bases and J 0 bases; bases outside gene matches: 8. The CDR3 DNA is TGTGCCAGCACTCGAGGGGGACAGCTGAACACTGAAGCTTTCTTT. This gives the protein CASTRGGQLNTEAFF.

V usage is TRBV4-1 and J usage is TRBJ2-7, with 8 bases aligning to TRBD2. V shed 4 bases, J shed 4 bases, and the junction held 9 bases outside the gene matches. Per germline, CDR1 MGHRA and CDR2 YSYEKL. The CDR3 contains 15 residues. CDR3 nucleotide sequence: TGCGCCAGCAGCCGAGTGGAGCGGGGGCCGTACGAGCAGTACTTC. Protein product: CASSRVERGPYEQYF.

CDR3 nucleotides: TGTGCCAGCAGTTTTTCGGGGGGAAGTATGTTCTTC. Protein: CASSFSGGSMFF. The chain combines TRBV12-3 or TRBV12-4 with TRBJ2-1; 7 positions agree with TRBD2. J gave up 15 bases and V 3 bases, and 8 bases lay outside the gene matches. The CDR3 consists of 12 residues.

The chain employs TRBV2 and TRBJ2-3; possible D gene TRBD2, 6 bases. The V gene lost 2 bases and the J gene lost 5 bases, with 17 bases spanning the gap. Per germline, CDR1 SNHLY and CDR2 FYNNEI. This CDR3 is built from 16 residues. The CDR3 DNA reads TGTGCCAGCAGTGAATTTAGTCTAGCGAAGAGAGATACGCAGTATTTT. This gives the protein CASSEFSLAKRDTQYF.

The chain employs TRBV5-8 and TRBJ1-4; D not resolved. Per germline, CDR1 SGHTS and CDR2 YDEGEE. Trimming stripped 2 bases from V and 0 bases from J, with 11 bases between. This CDR3 has 16 residues. Here the CDR3 DNA reads TGTGCCAGCAGCTTCGGGAGAACTACAACTAATGAAAAACTGTTTTTT. Residues: CASSFGRTTTNEKLFF.

The table lists this clone with a count of one. This chain joins TRBV7-2 and TRBJ1-3, with 10 bases identical to TRBD1. V lost 4 bases to trimming and J lost 5 bases; unmatched junction nucleotides: 5. This CDR3 is 15 amino acids long. The germline V gene encodes CDR1 SGHTA and CDR2 FQGNSA. The CDR3 DNA reads TGTGCCAGCAGCTATCCGGGACAGGGGAGAAACACCATATATTTT. Translation gives CASSYPGQGRNTIYF.

This chain joins TRBV6-4 and TRBJ2-2; TRBD1 aligns across 10 bases. V gave up 1 base and J gave up 0 bases; unmatched junction bases: 2. This CDR3 spans 17 amino acids. CDR1 and CDR2 (germline): MRHNA, SNTAGT. CDR3 DNA: TGTGCCAGCAGTGACTTCGGACAGGGGGCGAACACCGGGGAGCTGTTTTTT. Protein: CASSDFGQGANTGELFF.

This clone was seen a single time. This rearrangement joins TRBV9 to TRBJ2-1; D might be TRBD2 (6 bases). The germline V and J ends were trimmed by 3 bases and 5 bases, with 15 bases remaining between them. The germline V gene encodes CDR1 SGDLS and CDR2 YYNGEE. This CDR3 is 15 amino acids long. The CDR3 reads CASSETSNTHNEQFF. In nucleotides, the CDR3 is TGTGCCAGCAGCGAAACTAGCAACACACACAATGAGCAGTTCTTC.

The CDR3 DNA reads TGTGCCAGCTCACCCTATGGGGCCCCCAACACTGAAGCTTTCTTT. This sequence encodes CASSPYGAPNTEAFF. The chain carries TRBV18 and TRBJ1-1; D is perhaps TRBD1 (5 bases). Germline-derived CDR1 and CDR2 are KGHSH and LQKENI. The CDR3 has 15 residues. The V end lost 3 bases, the J end lost 2 bases, and 13 bases lay between the germline ends. The whole variable domain, remainder taken from reference TRBV18 and TRBJ1-1, is NAGVMQNPRHLVRRRGQEARLRCSPMKGHSHVYWYRQLPEEGLKFMVYLQKENIIDESGMPKERFSAEFPKEGPSILRIQQVVRGDSAAYFCASSPYGAPNTEAFFGQGTRLTVV.

The rearrangement joins TRBV6-2 or TRBV6-3 to TRBJ1-1, with no clear D. The germline V and J ends were trimmed by 5 bases and 6 bases, with 10 bases remaining between them. The CDR3 runs to 12 residues. Germline V gene data show CDR1 as MNHEY and CDR2 as SVGEGT. Here the CDR3 reads CASSRTDSEAFF. DNA for the CDR3: TGTGCCAGCAGTCGTACAGATTCTGAAGCTTTCTTT.

The chain combines TRBV6-6 with TRBJ2-1, with 13 positions matching TRBD2. Germline CDR1 MNHNY, CDR2 SVGAGI (reference sequence). J gave up 8 bases and V 6 bases, and 4 bases lay outside the gene matches. The CDR3 loop spans 14 amino acids. The CDR3 bases are TGTGCCAGCAGGACTAGCGGGGGGTTAGATGAGCAGTTCTTC. Translating it yields CASRTSGGLDEQFF.